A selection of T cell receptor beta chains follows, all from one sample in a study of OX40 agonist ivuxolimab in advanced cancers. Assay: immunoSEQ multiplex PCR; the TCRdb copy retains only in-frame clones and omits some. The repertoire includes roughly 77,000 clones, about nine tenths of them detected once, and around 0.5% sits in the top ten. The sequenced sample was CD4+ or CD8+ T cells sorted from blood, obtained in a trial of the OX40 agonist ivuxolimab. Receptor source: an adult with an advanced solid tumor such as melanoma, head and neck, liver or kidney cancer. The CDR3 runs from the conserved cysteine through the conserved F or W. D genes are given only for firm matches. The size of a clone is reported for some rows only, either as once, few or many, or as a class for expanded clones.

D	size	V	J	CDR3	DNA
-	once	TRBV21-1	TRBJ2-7	CASSKMDRAVLKYEQYF	TGTGCCAGCAGCAAAATGGACAGGGCGGTTTTGAAGTACGAGCAGTACTTC
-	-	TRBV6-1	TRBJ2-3	CASSLARGTDTQYF	TGTGCCAGCAGCTTAGCGAGGGGCACAGATACGCAGTATTTT
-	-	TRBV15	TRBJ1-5	CATSRPGEGSYYQPQHF	TGTGCCACCAGCAGACCGGGGGAAGGGTCTTATTATCAGCCCCAGCATTTT
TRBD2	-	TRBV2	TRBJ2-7	CASRDREATYEQYF	TGTGCCAGCAGGGACCGGGAGGCTACCTACGAGCAGTACTTC
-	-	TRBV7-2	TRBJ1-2	CASSLEGLKYGYTF	TGTGCCAGCAGCTTAGAGGGGTTGAAATATGGCTACACCTTC
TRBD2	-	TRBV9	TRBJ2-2	CASSVGFGAGVTGELFF	TGTGCCAGCAGCGTAGGGTTTGGGGCGGGAGTCACCGGGGAGCTGTTTTTT
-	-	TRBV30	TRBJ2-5	CAWSRDALGETQYF	TGTGCCTGGAGTCGGGACGCTCTAGGGGAGACCCAGTACTTC
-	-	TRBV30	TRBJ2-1	CAWRGNNEQFF	TGTGCCTGGCGGGGAAACAATGAGCAGTTCTTC
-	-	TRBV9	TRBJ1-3	CASSVDRPYSGNTIYF	TGTGCCAGCAGCGTCGACAGGCCCTACTCTGGAAACACCATATATTTT
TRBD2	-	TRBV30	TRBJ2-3	CAWRRFRTSSDTQYF	TGTGCCTGGAGGCGATTCAGGACTAGTTCAGATACGCAGTATTTT
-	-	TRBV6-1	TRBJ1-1	CASSEAENTEAFF	TGTGCCAGCAGTGAGGCCGAGAACACTGAAGCTTTCTTT
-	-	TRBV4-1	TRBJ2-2	CASSPTPREPTGELFF	TGCGCCAGCAGCCCCACCCCCCGGGAGCCCACCGGGGAGCTGTTTTTT
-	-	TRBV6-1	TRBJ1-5	CASSEVGGAGQPQHF	TGTGCCAGCAGTGAAGTTGGAGGGGCAGGGCAGCCCCAGCATTTT
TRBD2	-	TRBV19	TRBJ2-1	CASSKARGVNEQFF	TGTGCCAGTAGTAAGGCACGGGGGGTCAATGAGCAGTTCTTC
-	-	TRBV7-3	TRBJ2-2	CASSLDSISAGELFF	TGTGCCAGCAGCTTAGATTCCATCAGCGCCGGGGAGCTGTTTTTT
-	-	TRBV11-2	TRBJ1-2	CASSLARQHNYGYTF	TGTGCCAGCAGCTTAGCCCGACAGCATAACTATGGCTACACCTTC
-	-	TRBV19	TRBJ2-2	CASKLANPGELFF	TGTGCCAGTAAATTGGCTAATCCCGGGGAGCTGTTTTTT
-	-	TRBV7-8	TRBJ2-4	CASSLAYSIVLTNIQYF	TGTGCCAGCAGCTTAGCGTACTCTATCGTCCTCACTAACATTCAGTACTTC
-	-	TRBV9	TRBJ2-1	CASSVAGRNEQFF	TGTGCCAGCAGCGTAGCGGGGCGCAATGAGCAGTTCTTC
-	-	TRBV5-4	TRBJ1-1	CASSLAGAIEAFF	TGTGCCAGCAGCTTGGCAGGGGCGATTGAAGCTTTCTTT
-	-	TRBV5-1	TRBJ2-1	CASSLAGRGYYNEQFF	TGCGCCAGCAGCTTGGCCGGCAGGGGCTACTACAATGAGCAGTTCTTC
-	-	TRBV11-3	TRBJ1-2	CASSLTVWDYGYTF	TGTGCCAGCAGCTTAACCGTTTGGGACTATGGCTACACCTTC
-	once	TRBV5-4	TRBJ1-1	CASSPGLNTEAFF	TGTGCCAGCAGCCCGGGCCTTAACACTGAAGCTTTCTTT
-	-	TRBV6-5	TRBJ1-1	CASSYWGGGDTEAFF	TGTGCCAGCAGTTACTGGGGGGGAGGGGACACTGAAGCTTTCTTT
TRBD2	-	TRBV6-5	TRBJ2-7	CASRLGLAGTGQYF	TGTGCCAGCAGACTGGGACTAGCGGGAACGGGGCAGTACTTC
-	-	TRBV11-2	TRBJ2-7	CASSLSGAGGGYEQYF	TGTGCCAGCAGCTTAAGTGGGGCCGGCGGCGGCTACGAGCAGTACTTC
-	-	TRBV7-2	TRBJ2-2	CASNRANYGYDGGELFF	TGTGCCAGCAACCGGGCCAACTACGGATACGACGGCGGGGAGCTGTTTTTT
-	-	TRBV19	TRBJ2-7	CASSMARASSHEQYF	TGTGCCAGTAGTATGGCCCGGGCTTCCTCTCACGAGCAGTACTTC
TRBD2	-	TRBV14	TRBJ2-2	CASRGTSPVGELFF	TGTGCCAGCCGCGGGACTAGCCCTGTCGGGGAGCTGTTTTTT
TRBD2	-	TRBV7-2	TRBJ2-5	CASSVTGTSGRETQYF	TGTGCCAGCAGCGTAACCGGGACTAGCGGGAGAGAGACCCAGTACTTC
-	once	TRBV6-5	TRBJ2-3	CASSYSAKGVDTQYF	TGTGCCAGCAGTTACTCGGCGAAGGGGGTAGATACGCAGTATTTT
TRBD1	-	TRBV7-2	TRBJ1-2	CASRADLWTGEGGYTF	TGTGCCAGCAGAGCCGACCTATGGACAGGGGAGGGTGGCTACACCTTC
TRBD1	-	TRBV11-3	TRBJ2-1	CASSFGQASDEQFF	TGTGCCAGCAGCTTCGGACAGGCTTCCGATGAGCAGTTCTTC
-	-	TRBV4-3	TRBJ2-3	CASSQDRITQYF	TGCGCCAGCAGCCAAGATAGAATAACGCAGTATTTT
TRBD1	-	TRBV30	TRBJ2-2	CAWFPRQGPTGELFF	TGTGCCTGGTTCCCTCGACAGGGGCCCACCGGGGAGCTGTTTTTT
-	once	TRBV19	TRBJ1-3	CASSIREYNTIYF	TGTGCCAGTAGTATAAGGGAGTACAACACCATATATTTT